The rows below give T cell receptor beta chains drawn from one sample of a study of T-cell reconstitution after alpha-beta-depleted transplantation in children. TCRdb itself ran the PCR reads through MiXCR, one entry per CDR3 protein. The sample holds approximately 7,000 distinct CDR3 sequences, under 20% seen once. The sample was PBMCs, taken before TCRalphabeta/CD19-depleted stem cell transplant. Receptor source: a boy aged 2-9 years with acute lymphoblastic leukemia, due to receive a stem cell transplant. Both conserved end residues are part of each CDR3. Fields, in order: D gene, V gene, J gene, clone size, CDR3 DNA, CDR3 protein. A D gene is named only where the DNA matches it firmly. A clone size is listed for some rows: how often the clone was seen (once, few, many), or a class if it is expanded.

D gene: .
V gene: TRBV6-5
J gene: TRBJ2-3
clone size: medium-sized
CDR3 DNA: TGTGCCAGCAGCCCCGGTACGGATACGCAGTATTTT
CDR3 protein: CASSPGTDTQYF

D gene: .
V gene: TRBV4-1
J gene: TRBJ1-4
clone size: .
CDR3 DNA: TGCGCCAGCAGCCAAGACTCGCGGCGGCGGAGCGAAAAACTGTTTTTT
CDR3 protein: CASSQDSRRRSEKLFF

D gene: .
V gene: TRBV7-9
J gene: TRBJ2-4
clone size: many
CDR3 DNA: TGTGCCAGCAGCTTTATCGGGGGCCCCGGGGAGAGAGCCAAAAACATTCAGTACTTC
CDR3 protein: CASSFIGGPGERAKNIQYF

D gene: .
V gene: TRBV7-6
J gene: TRBJ2-2
clone size: medium-sized
CDR3 DNA: TGTGCCAGCAGCTTAGGCTCCCAGGGCATCGGGGAGCTGTTTTTT
CDR3 protein: CASSLGSQGIGELFF

D gene: .
V gene: TRBV30
J gene: TRBJ1-1
clone size: .
CDR3 DNA: TGTGCCTGGAGCCTAAAAGGTGAAGCTTTCTTT
CDR3 protein: CAWSLKGEAFF

D gene: .
V gene: TRBV12-3/TRBV12-4
J gene: TRBJ1-5
clone size: medium-sized
CDR3 DNA: TGTGCCAGCAGCCTGTCAGGGACGGGCCAGCCCCAGCATTTT
CDR3 protein: CASSLSGTGQPQHF

D gene: .
V gene: TRBV5-1
J gene: TRBJ1-4
clone size: .
CDR3 DNA: TGCGCCAGCAGCGCCACAGGAAGTGAAAAACTGTTTTTT
CDR3 protein: CASSATGSEKLFF

D gene: .
V gene: TRBV9
J gene: TRBJ2-6
clone size: medium-sized
CDR3 DNA: TGTGCCAGCAGCGTAGATGGCGGCGGGGCCAACGTCCTGACTTTC
CDR3 protein: CASSVDGGGANVLTF

D gene: TRBD2
V gene: TRBV20-1
J gene: TRBJ2-3
clone size: .
CDR3 DNA: TGCAGTGCTAGACTAGCGGGAGGGCCAGATACGCAGTATTTT
CDR3 protein: CSARLAGGPDTQYF

D gene: TRBD2
V gene: TRBV6-5
J gene: TRBJ2-1
clone size: many
CDR3 DNA: TGTGCCAGCACCGGACTAGCGGGGGGGAGGTCCTACAATGAGCAGTTCTTC
CDR3 protein: CASTGLAGGRSYNEQFF

D gene: .
V gene: TRBV5-1
J gene: TRBJ2-7
clone size: medium-sized
CDR3 DNA: TGCGCCAGCAGCGGATCGTCCTACGAGCAGTACTTC
CDR3 protein: CASSGSSYEQYF

D gene: TRBD2
V gene: TRBV7-3
J gene: TRBJ2-3
clone size: many
CDR3 DNA: TGTGCCAGCAGCCCAACCGGGACTAGCGCATTTACTAGCACAGATACGCAGTATTTT
CDR3 protein: CASSPTGTSAFTSTDTQYF

D gene: .
V gene: TRBV6-5
J gene: TRBJ1-2
clone size: medium-sized
CDR3 DNA: TGTGCCAGCAGTTACTCAGGCCGGGGGTCGGGCTATGGCTACACCTTC
CDR3 protein: CASSYSGRGSGYGYTF

D gene: .
V gene: TRBV5-1
J gene: TRBJ1-2
clone size: many
CDR3 DNA: TGCGCCAGCAGCGCAGCGTCCTCTACCTATGGCTACACCTTC
CDR3 protein: CASSAASSTYGYTF